The sequence of this TCR beta chain was determined in a study of T-cell memory formation after mild COVID-19. General study findings and limits: In second-wave clones peaking day 37, SARS-CoV-2 specificity remained unconfirmed. The main location of contracting CD4+ clones was CM and EM, and that of contracting CD8+ clones was EMRA. Pre-infection memory harbored some responding clones, suggesting cross-reactive memory joined.

This CDR3 spans 15 amino acids. Germline loops: CDR1 SGHTA, CDR2 FQGNSA. V lost 2 bases, J lost 6 bases, and 5 bases stayed unmatched. Sample barcodes and UMIs were carried by the TCR alpha and TCR beta cDNA libraries that 5'RACE generated with constant-segment primers. Via MiXCR, TCRdb re-called the 5' RACE reads, giving one row per CDR3 protein. The data contain roughly 310,000 distinct CDR3 sequences, 15% to 20% of them seen just once; the ten biggest clones take up around 20%. This clonotype was detected a few times. The antigen is not known. The sample consisted of PBMCs or a T cell subset sorted from them (not recorded which). V is TRBV7-2 and J is TRBJ2-3; 10 bases line up with TRBD2. This clonotype originated in a man aged 18 to 29 who had mild COVID-19 (a few samples of this study predate the infection). Cell type and time point are not known. CDR3 sequence reads: CASSLNSGGSDTQYF. The CDR3 DNA reads TGTGCCAGCAGCTTAAATAGCGGGGGGTCGGATACGCAGTATTTT.